These T cell receptor beta chains were read from a single sample in a study of blood T cells in healthy people across ages. TCRdb reanalysed the 5' RACE reads using MiXCR and keeps one entry per CDR3 protein. Of almost 800,000 distinct CDR3 sequences in the sample, roughly 50% were seen once. Material for sequencing was blood. The receptors come from a man aged 25 to 45 in good health. Each CDR3 is given with its conserved first and last residue. Fields, in order: J gene, V gene, clone size, D gene, CDR3 protein, CDR3 DNA. D genes are given only for firm matches. Size values are once, few and many counts, or a class for expanded clones, and some rows have none.

>TRBJ1-6|TRBV12-3/TRBV12-4|NA|NA
CASTVSGTRNSPLHF
TGTGCCAGCACCGTAAGCGGCACTCGGAATTCACCCCTCCACTTT
>TRBJ1-2|TRBV14|few|NA
CASSQQEHYGYTF
TGTGCCAGCAGCCAACAGGAGCACTATGGCTACACCTTC
>TRBJ2-7|TRBV20-1|NA|NA
CSASERGGPYEQYF
TGCAGTGCGAGCGAGAGGGGGGGCCCCTACGAGCAGTACTTC
>TRBJ2-4|TRBV7-2|few|TRBD2
CASSVPGLAGGKNIQYF
TGTGCCAGCAGCGTCCCGGGACTAGCGGGAGGTAAAAACATTCAGTACTTC
>TRBJ2-5|TRBV7-9|NA|NA
CASAGEETQYF
TGTGCCAGCGCAGGTGAAGAGACCCAGTACTTC
>TRBJ2-3|TRBV5-1|NA|NA
CASSLGLVTDTQYF
TGCGCCAGCAGCTTGGGGCTAGTGACAGATACGCAGTATTTT
>TRBJ2-1|TRBV7-8|NA|NA
CASTFGNEQFF
TGTGCCAGCACCTTCGGCAATGAGCAGTTCTTC
>TRBJ2-7|TRBV15|NA|TRBD1
CATSRGQASYEQYF
TGTGCCACCAGCAGGGGACAGGCCAGCTACGAGCAGTACTTC
>TRBJ1-4|TRBV28|NA|TRBD1
CASSQGQAKKLFF
TGTGCCAGCAGTCAAGGACAGGCCAAAAAACTGTTTTTT
>TRBJ2-3|TRBV15|NA|TRBD2
CATLAGGRIDTQYF
TGTGCCACCTTAGCGGGGGGGCGAATAGATACGCAGTATTTT
>TRBJ1-2|TRBV5-5|NA|TRBD1
CASSWGGGQYNYGYTF
TGTGCCAGCAGCTGGGGCGGGGGACAGTATAACTATGGCTACACCTTC
>TRBJ1-4|TRBV29-1|NA|NA
CSVLDEKLFF
TGCAGCGTATTGGATGAAAAACTGTTTTTT
>TRBJ1-2|TRBV6-6|few|TRBD1
CASSTYRGEGYTF
TGTGCCAGCAGTACTTACAGGGGTGAGGGCTACACCTTC
>TRBJ2-7|TRBV5-1|NA|NA
CASRGVVYEQYF
TGCGCCAGCAGGGGGGTCGTCTACGAGCAGTACTTC
>TRBJ1-1|TRBV15|NA|NA
CATCRDRDRSGAFF
TGTGCCACCTGCAGAGATAGGGACCGGAGTGGAGCTTTCTTT
>TRBJ2-2|TRBV5-6|NA|NA
CASSLYLPTGELFF
TGTGCCAGCAGCTTGTACCTTCCCACCGGGGAGCTGTTTTTT
>TRBJ1-2|TRBV12-3/TRBV12-4|few|NA
CASSFNNYGYTF
TGTGCCAGCAGTTTTAACAACTATGGCTACACCTTC
>TRBJ1-2|TRBV20-1|NA|NA
CSARDSRGLFYGYTF
TGCAGTGCTAGAGATAGTCGCGGACTCTTCTATGGCTACACCTTC
>TRBJ1-2|TRBV6-1|NA|TRBD1
CASKTGYDGYTF
TGTGCCAGCAAGACAGGGTACGATGGCTACACCTTC
>TRBJ2-4|TRBV7-2|NA|TRBD2
CASSIRTSGTLAKNIQYF
TGTGCCAGCAGCATCAGAACTAGCGGGACTCTAGCCAAAAACATTCAGTACTTC
>TRBJ2-1|TRBV7-9|NA|NA
CASSRRGLREYNEQFF
TGTGCCAGCAGTCGCAGGGGCCTTAGAGAGTACAATGAGCAGTTCTTC
>TRBJ2-7|TRBV4-2|NA|NA
CASSQEGFGYEQYF
TGTGCCAGCAGCCAAGAGGGGTTTGGGTACGAGCAGTACTTC
>TRBJ1-6|TRBV15|few|NA
CATSGSSYNSPLHF
TGTGCCACTTCCGGGAGCTCCTATAATTCACCCCTCCACTTT
>TRBJ2-3|TRBV2|NA|NA
CASHTRVPDTQYF
TGTGCCAGCCATACCAGGGTCCCAGATACGCAGTATTTT
>TRBJ2-5|TRBV2|few|TRBD2
CASTGSTSGAQETQYF
TGTGCCAGCACGGGATCGACTAGCGGGGCACAAGAGACCCAGTACTTC
>TRBJ1-6|TRBV2|NA|NA
CASSWTSSPLHF
TGTGCCAGCAGTTGGACTAGTTCACCCCTCCACTTT
>TRBJ2-4|TRBV28|NA|NA
CASSQLGWGDKDIQYF
TGTGCCAGCAGTCAACTAGGATGGGGAGATAAAGACATTCAGTACTTC
>TRBJ2-1|TRBV3-1|NA|TRBD2
CASSQQRGVNEQFF
TGTGCCAGCAGCCAACAGCGGGGAGTCAATGAGCAGTTCTTC
>TRBJ2-7|TRBV7-2|NA|TRBD2
CASSLAVSSGSYEQYF
TGTGCCAGCAGCTTAGCGGTATCTAGCGGTTCCTACGAGCAGTACTTC
>TRBJ2-2|TRBV7-9|NA|NA
CASSLDGYYTGELFF
TGTGCCAGCAGCTTGGACGGATACTACACCGGGGAGCTGTTTTTT
>TRBJ2-7|TRBV2|NA|NA
CASSVGLGGAYEQYF
TGTGCCAGCAGTGTTGGCTTAGGGGGAGCCTACGAGCAGTACTTC
>TRBJ2-3|TRBV5-1|few|TRBD1
CASSADRGTDTQYF
TGCGCCAGCAGCGCAGACAGGGGGACAGATACGCAGTATTTT
>TRBJ2-1|TRBV5-1|NA|TRBD2
CASSLAGLAGGLQFF
TGCGCCAGCAGCTTGGCGGGACTAGCGGGAGGGTTGCAGTTCTTC
>TRBJ1-1|TRBV12-3/TRBV12-4|NA|TRBD1
CASSFGVRGQNTEAFF
TGTGCCAGCAGTTTCGGGGTTAGGGGGCAGAACACTGAAGCTTTCTTT
>TRBJ2-1|TRBV5-6|NA|NA
CASSTIGNEQFF
TGTGCCAGCAGCACCATCGGGAATGAGCAGTTCTTC
>TRBJ1-2|TRBV7-6|few|NA
CASSDSWPASNYGYTF
TGTGCCAGCAGCGACTCCTGGCCAGCTTCTAACTATGGCTACACCTTC
>TRBJ2-7|TRBV28|NA|NA
CASSSPFSSGSYEQYF
TGTGCCAGCAGTTCTCCTTTCAGCTCCGGGAGCTACGAGCAGTACTTC
>TRBJ2-1|TRBV12-3/TRBV12-4|NA|TRBD2
CASSFFSGGAYNEQFF
TGTGCCAGCAGTTTTTTTTCGGGGGGGGCCTACAATGAGCAGTTCTTC
>TRBJ2-3|TRBV12-3/TRBV12-4|few|NA
CATLGLGGVGDTQYF
TGTGCCACACTGGGACTTGGCGGCGTGGGAGATACGCAGTATTTT
>TRBJ2-5|TRBV4-3|NA|TRBD2
CASSHSPSGTYVETQYF
TGCGCCAGCAGCCACTCACCCAGCGGGACCTATGTAGAGACCCAGTACTTC
>TRBJ2-1|TRBV5-4|NA|TRBD2
CASSLSASGSGEQFF
TGTGCCAGCAGCTTATCGGCTAGCGGGAGTGGTGAGCAGTTCTTC
>TRBJ2-1|TRBV10-3|few|TRBD2
CAISELAGGLGEQFF
TGTGCCATCAGCGAACTAGCGGGGGGGCTTGGTGAGCAGTTCTTC
>TRBJ1-2|TRBV27|NA|NA
CASSFSGTGAFYGYTF
TGTGCCAGCAGTTTCTCGGGGACCGGTGCCTTCTATGGCTACACCTTC
>TRBJ2-1|TRBV6-6|many|TRBD2
CASSYLAGGYNEQFF
TGTGCCAGCAGTTACCTAGCGGGGGGCTACAATGAGCAGTTCTTC
>TRBJ2-7|TRBV20-1|NA|NA
CSAEGRESYEQYF
TGCAGTGCAGAGGGGCGAGAGTCCTACGAGCAGTACTTC
>TRBJ2-7|TRBV4-2|NA|NA
CASSQNGESYEQYF
TGTGCCAGCAGCCAAAACGGGGAGTCCTACGAGCAGTACTTC
>TRBJ2-1|TRBV7-2|NA|TRBD2
CASSSLPSGGAWGEQFF
TGTGCCAGCAGCTCATTGCCGAGCGGGGGGGCCTGGGGTGAGCAGTTCTTC